The next 17 T cell receptor beta chains were all read from a single sample in a study of T-cell memory formation after mild COVID-19. TCRdb recomputed calls from the 5' RACE reads with MiXCR, one row per CDR3 protein. The repertoire has fewer than 500,000 distinct CDR3 sequences, 20% to 30% of them found once; the top ten carry approximately 12%. The source material was PBMCs or a T cell subset sorted from them (not recorded which). These receptors were taken from an adult woman who had mild COVID-19 (a few samples of this study predate the infection). Cell type and time point are not known.

This clonotype was counted only a few times. The rearrangement uses TRBV7-8 and TRBJ2-1, with 8 bases fitting TRBD2. From germline, CDR1 is SGHVS and CDR2 FQNEAQ. The CDR3 extends over 14 amino acids. V lost 5 bases to trimming and J lost 10 bases; unmatched junction nucleotides: 10. CDR3 DNA: TGTGCCAGCAGCCCTCGTGGTAGCGGGACCGAGCAGTTCTTC. Protein sequence: CASSPRGSGTEQFF.

V is TRBV6-5 and J is TRBJ2-7, with 8 bases that match TRBD2. This CDR3 contains 16 residues. J was trimmed by 3 bases and V by 2 bases; bases with no gene match: 9. Germline V CDR1 and CDR2: MNHEY, SVGAGI. CDR3 in amino acids: CASSYTLAEVDYEQYF. The CDR3 DNA follows: TGTGCCAGCAGTTACACACTAGCGGAGGTAGACTACGAGCAGTACTTC.

V is TRBV6-6 and J is TRBJ1-2, with D perhaps matching TRBD1 (6 bases). Germline CDR1 MNHNY, CDR2 SVGAGI (reference sequence). The CDR3 has 15 amino acids. V gave up 2 bases and J gave up 2 bases, with 12 bases separating them. The CDR3 region has the DNA TGTGCCAGCAGTTACAGCAGGGGCTCGAACTATGGCTACACCTTC. The encoded protein is CASSYSRGSNYGYTF.

J is TRBJ2-1 and V is TRBV7-2; no clear D. CDR3 length: 13 amino acids. CDR1 is SGHTA and CDR2 is FQGNSA in the germline V gene. V lost 7 bases to trimming and J lost 6 bases, with 13 bases between them. CDR3 protein: CASTVRARNEQFF. The CDR3 DNA reads TGTGCCAGCACCGTCCGGGCGCGCAATGAGCAGTTCTTC.

The V and J genes are TRBV7-9 and TRBJ1-2; 7 nucleotides align to TRBD1. CDR1 and CDR2 from the germline V gene are SEHNR and FQNEAQ (reference sequence). The CDR3 has 12 residues. V was pared by 5 bases and J by 8 bases, with 5 bases of the junction left unmatched. CDR3 sequence reads: CASSPPGGGYTF. The DNA of the CDR3 is TGTGCCAGCAGCCCCCCAGGGGGGGGCTACACCTTC.

The chain carries TRBV12-3 or TRBV12-4 and TRBJ1-1; D is unresolved. V was trimmed by 5 bases and J by 4 bases, leaving 20 bases between them. There are 16 residues in the CDR3. The CDR3 nucleotides read TGTGCCAGCAGTCCGGGAGGGTCCCCGGGTACCACTGAAGCTTTCTTT. It codes for CASSPGGSPGTTEAFF.

The sample holds a few counts of this clonotype. The chain joins TRBV30 to TRBJ2-1; 10 bases fit TRBD2. This CDR3 is built from 15 residues. J lost 4 bases, V lost 4 bases, and 7 bases had no gene match. Germline CDR1 is GTSNPN and CDR2 is SVGIG (reference sequence). CDR3 coding DNA: TGTGCCTGGACCACAGGGACTAGCGTATACAATGAGCAGTTCTTC. Its translation is CAWTTGTSVYNEQFF.

Only one count was recorded for this clonotype. This sequence joins TRBV29-1 and TRBJ1-1; D remains ambiguous. CDR1 is SQVTM, CDR2 ANQGSEA, per germline. The CDR3 length is 13 residues. V lost 5 bases and J lost 1, with 11 bases in between. The CDR3 protein is CSVYRTTNTEAFF. CDR3 nucleotides: TGCAGCGTTTACCGGACCACGAACACTGAAGCTTTCTTT.

The chain uses TRBV7-6 and TRBJ2-7, with D tentatively TRBD2 (6 bases). This CDR3 has 15 residues. Trimming left V 1 base short and J 3 bases short, with 13 bases between. Germline V lookup: CDR1 SGHVS, CDR2 FNYEAQ. The CDR3 here is CASSLGGLAVYEQYF. The CDR3 DNA reads TGTGCCAGCAGCTTAGGAGGATTAGCGGTCTACGAGCAGTACTTC.

V usage is TRBV4-2 and J usage is TRBJ2-5; D gene unclear. The germline V gene has CDR1 LGHNA and CDR2 YNFKEQ. The CDR3 is 14 residues long. Trimming removed 0 bases at V and 1 base at J, with 6 bases between. The CDR3 DNA reads TGTGCCAGCAGCCAAGAACAGCTCCAAGAGACCCAGTACTTC. This translates into CASSQEQLQETQYF.

DNA for the CDR3: TGTGCCAGCAGGGGGGGGGGCCGGAATGAGCAGTTCTTC. It encodes CASRGGGRNEQFF. V is TRBV6-5 and J is TRBJ2-1, with D possibly matching TRBD2 (7 bases). Trimming pared 6 bases from V and 7 bases from J, leaving 13 bases between. The CDR3 consists of 13 residues. The V gene's germline CDR1 is MNHEY and CDR2 SVGAGI.

The DNA for the CDR3 is TGTGCCAGCACCCGGGAAACCGCCAATTCACCCCTCCACTTT. Translated: CASTRETANSPLHF. The chain is built from TRBV12-3 or TRBV12-4 and TRBJ1-6; D unresolved. CDR3 length: 14 residues. V shed 7 bases and J shed 7 bases, with 14 bases lying between them.

This clonotype was found a few times. This chain connects TRBV14 to TRBJ2-6; D ambiguous. The V gene lost 6 bases and the J gene lost 2 bases, with 5 bases spanning the gap. In germline, CDR1 is SGHDN, CDR2 FVKESK. There are 13 residues in the CDR3. The CDR3 sequence: CASRRTGANVLTF. CDR3 DNA: TGTGCCAGCAGACGGACTGGGGCCAACGTCCTGACTTTC.

This clonotype has just a few counts. V usage is TRBV7-6 and J usage is TRBJ2-3; possibly TRBD2 for D (7 bases). The CDR3 spans 16 residues. The germline gives CDR1 SGHVS, CDR2 FNYEAQ. The ends were cut back, 3 bases at V and 2 bases at J, with 15 bases in the middle. The CDR3 loop reads CASSFLGGVPTDTQYF. The CDR3 DNA reads as TGTGCCAGCAGCTTCTTAGGGGGGGTTCCCACAGATACGCAGTATTTT.

This clonotype was seen only a few times. J is TRBJ2-1 and V is TRBV12-3 or TRBV12-4, with 10 positions matching TRBD2. V shed 3 bases, J shed 9 bases, and the junction held 11 bases outside the gene matches. This CDR3 is 16 amino acids long. In DNA form, the CDR3 reads TGTGCCAGCAGTTTTTTAGCGGGAGGTGGGCGTGGTGAGCAGTTCTTC. Protein sequence: CASSFLAGGGRGEQFF.

This clonotype has more than one count but fewer than ten. The genes are TRBV6-1 and TRBJ2-5; unclear D gene. The germline V gene encodes CDR1 MNHNS and CDR2 SASEGT. The CDR3 covers 14 residues. V was trimmed by 1 base and J by 2 bases, leaving 8 bases between them. The DNA of the CDR3 is TGTGCCAGCAGTGAAGTCCGAGTTCAAGAGACCCAGTACTTC. This gives the protein CASSEVRVQETQYF.

This clonotype showed up just a few times. The chain links TRBV11-2 to TRBJ1-4; maybe TRBD1 (6 bases). Looked up from germline, CDR1 is SGHAT and CDR2 is FQNNGV. This CDR3 is 17 amino acids long. The V end was cut by 0 bases, the J end by 7 bases, with 18 bases between. This chain's CDR3 is CASSLDHWGAQGEKLFF. As DNA, the CDR3 is TGTGCCAGCAGCTTAGATCATTGGGGGGCGCAAGGTGAAAAACTGTTTTTT.